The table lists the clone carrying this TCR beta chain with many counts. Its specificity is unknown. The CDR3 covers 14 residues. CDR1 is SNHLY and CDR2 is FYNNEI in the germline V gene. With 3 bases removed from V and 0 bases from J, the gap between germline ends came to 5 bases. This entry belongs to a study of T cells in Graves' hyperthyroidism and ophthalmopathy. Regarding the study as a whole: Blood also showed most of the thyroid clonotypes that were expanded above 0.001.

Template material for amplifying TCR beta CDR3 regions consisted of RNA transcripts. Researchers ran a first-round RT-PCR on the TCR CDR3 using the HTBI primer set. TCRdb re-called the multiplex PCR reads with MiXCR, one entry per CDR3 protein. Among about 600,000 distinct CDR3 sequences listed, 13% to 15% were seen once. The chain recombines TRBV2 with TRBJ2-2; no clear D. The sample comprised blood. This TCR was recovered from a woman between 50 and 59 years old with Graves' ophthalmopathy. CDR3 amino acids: CASSDYTNTGELFF. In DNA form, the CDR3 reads TGTGCCAGCAGTGACTATACGAACACCGGGGAGCTGTTTTTT.